The clone carrying this T cell receptor beta chain has a handful of counts. Its antigen remains unidentified. The data belong to a study of T-cell memory formation after mild COVID-19. Looking at the study overall: Largely donor-specific sequence clusters came from a couple of donors.

The CDR3 covers 14 residues. With 8 bases removed from V and 0 bases from J, the gap between germline ends came to 11 bases. In germline, CDR1 is MNHEY, CDR2 SVGEGT. Each CDR3 protein gets one entry after TCRdb re-called the 5' RACE reads with MiXCR. The sample holds 250,000 to 400,000 distinct CDR3 sequences, 13% to 15% seen once. Study-wide results and limits: Some responding clones appeared in pre-infection memory, suggesting cross-reactive memory joined.

The V call is TRBV6-2 or TRBV6-3, the J call TRBJ1-3, with unresolved D. The clonotype originates from a man between 18 and 29 years old who had mild COVID-19 (a few samples of this study predate the infection). Cell type and time point are not known. Material for sequencing was PBMCs or a T cell subset sorted from them (not recorded which). CDR3 sequence reads: CASEPRSSGNTIYF. CDR3 nucleotide sequence: TGTGCCAGCGAACCCAGAAGCTCTGGAAACACCATATATTTT.